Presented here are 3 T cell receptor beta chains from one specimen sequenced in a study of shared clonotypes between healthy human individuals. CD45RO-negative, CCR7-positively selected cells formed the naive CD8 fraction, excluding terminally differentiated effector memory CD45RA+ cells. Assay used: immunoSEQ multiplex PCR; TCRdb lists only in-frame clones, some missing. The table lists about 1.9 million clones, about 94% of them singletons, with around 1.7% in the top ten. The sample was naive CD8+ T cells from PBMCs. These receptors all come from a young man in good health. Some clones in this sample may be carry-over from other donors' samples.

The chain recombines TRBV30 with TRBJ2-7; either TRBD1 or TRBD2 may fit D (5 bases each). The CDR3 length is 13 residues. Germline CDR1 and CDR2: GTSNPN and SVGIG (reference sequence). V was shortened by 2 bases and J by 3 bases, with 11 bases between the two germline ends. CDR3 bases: TGTGCCTGGAGTCTGGGGGAGTACTACGAGCAGTACTTC. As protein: CAWSLGEYYEQYF. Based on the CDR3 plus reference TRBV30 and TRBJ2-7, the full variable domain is SQTIHQWPATLVQPVGSPLSLECTVEGTSNPNLYWYRQAAGRGLQLLFYSVGIGQISSEVPQNLSASRPQDRQFILSSKKLLLSDSGFYLCAWSLGEYYEQYFGPGTRLTVT.

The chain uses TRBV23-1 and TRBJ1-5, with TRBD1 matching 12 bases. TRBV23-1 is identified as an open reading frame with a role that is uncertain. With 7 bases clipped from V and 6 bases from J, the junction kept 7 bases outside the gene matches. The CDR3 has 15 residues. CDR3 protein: CASIPRDRGLQPQHF. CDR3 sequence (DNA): TGCGCCAGCATCCCTAGGGACAGGGGGCTTCAGCCCCAGCATTTT.

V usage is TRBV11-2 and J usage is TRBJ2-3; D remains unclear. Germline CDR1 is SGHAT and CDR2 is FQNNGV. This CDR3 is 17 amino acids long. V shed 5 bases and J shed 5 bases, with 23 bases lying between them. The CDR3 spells CASSPRVSRQAEDTQYF. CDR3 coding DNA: TGTGCCAGCAGCCCCAGAGTATCTAGGCAAGCCGAAGATACGCAGTATTTT.